Below, 2 T cell receptor beta chains from the same sample are listed, as sequenced in a study of T cell responses to AZD1222 COVID-19 vaccine. TCRdb's copy holds only in-frame clones and misses some; the assay was immunoSEQ multiplex PCR. The sample yields about 15,000 clones, over 60% seen once. This material consisted of peripheral blood, taken 28 days after the second AZD1222 dose. These receptors were obtained from an adult who received the AZD1222 COVID-19 vaccine.

This chain connects TRBV5-4 to TRBJ1-1, with D uncertain. The CDR3 spans 15 residues. Trimming cost V 2 bases and J 0 bases, with 11 bases left between them. CDR1 and CDR2 (germline): SGHNT, YYREEE (reference sequence). CDR3 nucleotide sequence: TGTGCCAGCAGCTTACCAGGCGTCATGAACACTGAAGCTTTCTTT. It is translated as CASSLPGVMNTEAFF.

V is TRBV10-3 and J is TRBJ2-2; 7 positions match TRBD1. V trimming: 9 bases; J trimming: 6 bases; junction bases outside the gene matches: 10. This CDR3 region has 14 residues. Per the germline V gene, CDR1 is ENHRY and CDR2 is SYGVKD. The CDR3 sequence is CAIQTGTEAGELFF. CDR3 nucleotide sequence: TGTGCCATACAAACCGGGACAGAAGCCGGGGAGCTGTTTTTT.